Listed here is a single T cell receptor (beta chain). It has no known antigen specificity. No per-base quality is available; no much larger clone lies one base away. The CDR3 spans 15 residues, from the cysteine through the phenylalanine. The kept DNA is CDR3 alone, 45 bases in frame from the first base. The germline V end is reduced by 2 bases and the J end by 3 bases; junction bases left unmatched: 6. CDR1 and CDR2, looked up from the germline V gene, are MDHEN and SYDVKM. This record belongs to a study of cytomegalovirus exposure and HLA in healthy donors (dated 2017 in TCRdb). Regarding the research as a whole: An earlier analysis of approximately 590 of the donors reported about 290 Gb of sequence data and 120 million or so unique TCR beta sequences from 150 million to 200 million T cells. Roughly 290 gigabases of sequencing data and around 85 million unique TCR sequences made up an early release that covered approximately 700 HLA-typed donors. Among the roughly 370 genotyped donors, 75% to 90% belonged to the genetic ancestry cluster associated with self-reported Caucasian donors. The study aimed to test whether signatures of past pathogen exposure could be identified by cataloging public T cell receptors. The study profiled the T cell repertoires of 550 to 700 subjects by immunosequencing and related them to cytomegalovirus serostatus. In addition to the first cohort of approximately 670 subjects, a separate validation cohort of 120 different subjects was used. To predict cytomegalovirus infection status, the study brought together high-throughput TCR immunosequencing, statistical association of individual TCRs with disease status, and machine learning. A later analysis re-examined previously published TCR beta repertoires from 610 or so donors and added high-resolution HLA genotyping to investigate patterns of TCR occurrence. The later analysis used no new phenotypic data to find candidate immune exposures, relying instead on TCR beta sequences and their occurrence across donors. In an earlier analysis of 500 to 650 of the donors, high-throughput TCR beta sequencing was used to judge whether each TCR beta V gene segment behaved as functional or pseudogenic. Donor age, sex, ethnicity and CMV serostatus were compiled alongside the repertoire data. A later genetic analysis took genome-wide SNP genotypes for about 65% of the 666 donors and used that subset as a discovery cohort. Every discovery cohort repertoire had been produced on one sequencing platform. Both class I and class II loci were covered by HLA typing, at four-digit resolution. Typing coverage varied by locus: roughly 629-640 donors for A, B, C, DRB1 and DQB1; 522 for DQA1; 606 for DPA1; approximately 490 for DPB1. Four to six DR-DQ haplotypes were handled as single units for association and clustering, since linkage in the cohort was strong. Among 300 to 450 genotyped donors of the cohort, an average of roughly 240,000 unique TCR beta nucleotide sequences were sequenced per donor, around 20% of them non-productive. Results and caveats for the whole study, not just this receptor: When HLA alleles, especially DR and DQ, strongly co-occurred, TCR associations were difficult to assign to individual alleles. A further reported finding was that TCR beta sequences accurately predicted the HLA-A and HLA-B alleles for most subjects in the first cohort. In the study, 150 to 200 TCR beta chains were listed as associated with cytomegalovirus. V-gene and J-gene trimming of TCR beta chains was associated with a missense DCLRE1C variant in a later genetic analysis, and the association was replicated in an independent cohort. An earlier analysis of around 600 of the donors showed that most TCR beta V segments appeared in productive rearrangements either about 87% or about 30% of the time, which broadly matched IMGT annotations. At a false discovery rate of 0.05, a later analysis linked some 18,000 TCR beta sequences to specific HLA alleles. CMV serostatus was the only immune exposure information available for the cohort. In a later analysis, several top co-occurrence clusters were reported to appear linked to parvovirus B19, influenza, CMV and Epstein-Barr virus. In a later analysis, most CMV-associated TCR beta chains were found to appear HLA-restricted, with HLA associations seemingly driven largely by CMV exposure. The classifier was reported to diagnose cytomegalovirus status with high specificity and sensitivity in both the original cohort and the validation cohort. A cluster of highly shared sequence variants was judged likely to be a technical artifact of the sequencing pipeline. In a later analysis, HLA-associated TCR beta chains showed more clonal expansion and lower generation probabilities than non-associated chains that were equally common. Roughly uniform sequencing depth across donors was assumed in presence/absence analyses, although this assumption may not hold. Most TCR sequences were observed very rarely across donors, whereas some public TCRs were present in many individuals. According to a later analysis, TCR association rates differed among HLA loci, with DRB1 alleles showing the most associated TCRs and HLA-C alleles showing the fewest. Because counts were too low, some 16 rarely observed V segments, including chromosome 9 orphons, were excluded from the earlier analysis of around 590 of the donors. Some IMGT-functional V segments, including TRBV6-2 and TRBV6-3, could not be told apart with the 87-base-pair reads, so those segments were excluded. Correlated functional status among segregating V segments might reflect linkage disequilibrium, but an unknown experimental factor could not be ruled out. According to a later genetic analysis, donors in an Asian-associated ancestry cluster had fewer N-insertions in productive TCRs than the roughly 700-donor mean. In this cohort, only TCR beta chains were sequenced, and detectable features were limited by the absence of alpha or paired-chain data. Three of the identified cytomegalovirus-associated TCR beta chains were confirmed in vitro to be specific for cytomegalovirus antigens. According to the authors, the approach could potentially be generalized to other disease states and immunological phenotypes. HLA typing was unavailable for some donors at each locus, so association tests used only the typed subset.

Library method: the immunoSEQ multiplex PCR assay. For the multiplex PCR, a mixture combining 60 forward primers for TCR Vbeta segments and 13 reverse primers for TCR Jbeta segments was used. A multiplex PCR assay on genomic DNA amplified the CDR3 region of rearranged TCR beta genes. On the Illumina HiSeq System, the amplified TCR beta libraries were sequenced as 87-base-pair reads. In the paper's pipeline: In a later analysis, 70 million to 95 million unique TCR beta chains were counted across the roughly 670 repertoires, and around 10 million of these chains were shared by at least two donors. Raw reads were error-corrected and collapsed into unique sequences by a nearest-neighbor algorithm in which closely related sequences were merged to remove PCR and sequencing errors. Alignment of CDR3 sequences to IMGT reference sequences was used to assign V, D and J gene segments. Each retained sequence needed at least a six-nucleotide match to both a V gene segment and a J gene segment. Rearrangements were called productive when the CDR3 lacked stop codons and stayed in frame with V and J; all others were non-productive. Following IMGT convention, CDR3 was defined as the stretch from the second conserved V-encoded cysteine up to the conserved J-encoded phenylalanine. The earlier analysis of around 640 of the donors excluded sequences that lacked an unambiguous match to a single V gene segment. An earlier analysis of several hundred of the donors called V segments functional above 56.7% productive rearrangements and segregating when the between-donor standard deviation exceeded 5%. A statistical classification framework was built to diagnose cytomegalovirus status from the catalog of TCR beta chain sequences. V and J gene assignment, in a later analysis, came from comparing TCR nucleotide sequences with IMGT/GENE-DB human TR gene sequences. Using the TCRdist pipeline, a later analysis assigned CDR3 sequences along with most-parsimonious VDJ recombination scenarios. In a later analysis, each TCR beta chain was defined by its CDR3 amino acid sequence together with its V-gene family, and reads lacking a unique V-gene family were excluded. A later analysis removed several hundred highly shared, low-generation-probability nucleotide sequences to deal with suspected cross-contamination and a sequencing artifact. In a later analysis, a clonal expansion index for each public chain was calculated from normalized within-repertoire ranks of inferred template counts. A later analysis computed generation probabilities with a VDJ recombination model fitted to out-of-frame rearrangements, and checked the results against IGoR. In a later analysis, TCR-TCR, TCR-HLA and TCR-CMV co-occurrence was scored with hypergeometric tests, and a repertoire-size bias correction was applied to TCR pairs. To estimate false discovery rates, a later analysis permuted the HLA or CMV assignments 20 times. In a later analysis, co-occurring TCRs were grouped with DBSCAN, and TCRdist sequence similarity was added when clustering was performed within HLA-allele-positive subsets. For co-occurrence clustering, repertoires with fewer than 30,000 or more than 120,000 public chains were excluded, along with 5 or 6 repertoires with anomalous nucleotide sharing. TCRdb provides this immuneACCESS table in a form limited to in-frame rearrangements. Some clones are lacking; in checked studies, under half of them reflect an unresolved V gene, and why the rest are absent is not known. Clone size and V and J calls were adopted from that table, with D and trimming inferred from the DNA. Across this sample there are roughly 120,000 clones, with 80% to 85% seen only once. Of the sample, roughly 0.99% falls within the top ten clones.

The cohort consisted of 670 or so healthy bone marrow donors. At the time of sampling, every cohort member was nominally healthy, though immune exposures that went unrecorded were likely present. The donor was CMV seronegative and was included in the group of several hundred seronegative cohort members. A peripheral blood sample was provided by each donor, and peripheral blood mononuclear cells were used for TCR beta sequencing. The Qiagen DNeasy Blood Extraction Kit was used to extract genomic DNA from the blood cell samples. The chain employs TRBV28 and TRBJ2-7, and 8 bases in between align with TRBD2. The sample was PBMCs. The clonotype was recovered from a woman under 40 in good health and CMV-seronegative. Here the CDR3 is given as CASSLVVTSVYEQYF. In nucleotides, the sequence is TGTGCCAGCAGTTTAGTGGTGACTAGCGTCTACGAGCAGTACTTC.